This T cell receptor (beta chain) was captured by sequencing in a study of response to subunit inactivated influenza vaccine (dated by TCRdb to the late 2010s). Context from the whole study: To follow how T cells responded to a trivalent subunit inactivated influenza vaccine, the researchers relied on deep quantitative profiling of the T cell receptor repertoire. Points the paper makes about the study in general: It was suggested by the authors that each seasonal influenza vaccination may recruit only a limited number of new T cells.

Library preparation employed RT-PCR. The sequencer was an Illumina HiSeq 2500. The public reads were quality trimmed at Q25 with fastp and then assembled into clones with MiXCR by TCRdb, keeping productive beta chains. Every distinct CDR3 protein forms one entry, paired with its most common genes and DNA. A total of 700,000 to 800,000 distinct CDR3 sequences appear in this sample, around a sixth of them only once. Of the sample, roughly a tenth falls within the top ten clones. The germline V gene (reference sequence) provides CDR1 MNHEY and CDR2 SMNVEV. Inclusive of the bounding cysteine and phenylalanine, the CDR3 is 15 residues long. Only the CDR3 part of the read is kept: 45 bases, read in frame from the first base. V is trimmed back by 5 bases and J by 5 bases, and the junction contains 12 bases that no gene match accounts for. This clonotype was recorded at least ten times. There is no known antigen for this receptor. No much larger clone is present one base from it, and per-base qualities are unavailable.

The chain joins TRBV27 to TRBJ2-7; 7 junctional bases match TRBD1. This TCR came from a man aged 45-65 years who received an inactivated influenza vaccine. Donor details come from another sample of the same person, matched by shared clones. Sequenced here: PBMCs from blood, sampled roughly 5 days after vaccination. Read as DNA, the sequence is TGTGCCAGCAGTCACCCTAAGACAGGGTCGGACGAGCAGTACTTC. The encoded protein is CASSHPKTGSDEQYF.